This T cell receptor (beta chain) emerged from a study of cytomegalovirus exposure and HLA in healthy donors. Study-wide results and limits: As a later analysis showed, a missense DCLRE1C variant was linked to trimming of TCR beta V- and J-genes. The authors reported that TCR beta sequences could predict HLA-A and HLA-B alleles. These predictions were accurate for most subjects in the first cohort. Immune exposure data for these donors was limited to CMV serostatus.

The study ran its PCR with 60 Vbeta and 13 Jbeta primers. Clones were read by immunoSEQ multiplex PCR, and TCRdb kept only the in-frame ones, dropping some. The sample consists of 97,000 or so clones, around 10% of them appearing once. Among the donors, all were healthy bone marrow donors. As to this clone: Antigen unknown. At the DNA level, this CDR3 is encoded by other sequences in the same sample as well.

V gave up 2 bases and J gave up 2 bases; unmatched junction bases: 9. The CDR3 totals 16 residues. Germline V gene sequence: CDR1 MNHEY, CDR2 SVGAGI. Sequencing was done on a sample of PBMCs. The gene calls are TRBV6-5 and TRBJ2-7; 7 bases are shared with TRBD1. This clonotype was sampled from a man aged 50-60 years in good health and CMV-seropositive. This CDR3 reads CASSYATGNHPYEQYF. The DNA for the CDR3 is TGTGCCAGCAGTTACGCGACAGGGAACCATCCCTACGAGCAGTACTTC.